Listed below are T cell receptor beta chains from one sample, sequenced in a study of blood T cells in healthy people across ages. Each CDR3 protein is one row after TCRdb ran MiXCR on the 5' RACE reads. This table has 850,000 to 950,000 distinct CDR3 sequences, more than 25% appearing once. The sequenced material came from blood. These receptors were taken from a woman aged 80 or over in good health. The CDR3 runs from the conserved cysteine through the conserved F or W. The order of the fields is CDR3 length, V gene, D gene, J gene, clone size, CDR3 DNA, CDR3 protein. A D gene is named only where the DNA matches it firmly. Where a row states a size, it is once, few, many or the class of an expanded clone; other rows omit it.

>16|TRBV6-1|.|TRBJ2-7|many
TGTGCCAGCAGTGAAGCATTCAGGGGGGGAACCTACGAGCAGTACTTC
CASSEAFRGGTYEQYF
>13|TRBV6-2/TRBV6-3|.|TRBJ2-4|many
TGTGCCAGCAGTCGGGGCGGAGGAGGGCCAAGGTACTTC
CASSRGGGGPRYF
>16|TRBV12-3/TRBV12-4|TRBD2|TRBJ2-1|many
TGTGCCAGCAGTTTTCCCCGGGGGGGGGCTGGGAATGAGCAGTTCTTC
CASSFPRGGAGNEQFF
>18|TRBV6-2/TRBV6-3|TRBD2|TRBJ2-3|.
TGTGCCAGCAGTTACAGAGCGGGGGGGCCTCTCGGCACAGATACGCAGTATTTT
CASSYRAGGPLGTDTQYF
>15|TRBV20-1|.|TRBJ1-5|.
TGCAGTGCTAGAGATACCGGTACCAACAATCAGCCCCAGCATTTT
CSARDTGTNNQPQHF
>14|TRBV7-2|.|TRBJ1-1|few
TGTGCCAGCAGGCGGGGGGCGATGAACACTGAAGCTTTCTTT
CASRRGAMNTEAFF
>15|TRBV4-1|TRBD2|TRBJ2-2|.
TGCGCCAGCAGCCAAGTAGCGGGGGTCACCGGGGAGCTGTTTTTT
CASSQVAGVTGELFF
>18|TRBV28|.|TRBJ2-3|many
TGTGCCAGCAGTTTATACTCAGGGGGACTAATCTTCACAAGTACGCAGTATTTT
CASSLYSGGLIFTSTQYF
>15|TRBV6-6|TRBD2|TRBJ2-7|many
TGTGCCAGCAGTTTTCTGATGTGGGGGGGGGGCGAGCAGTACTTC
CASSFLMWGGGEQYF
>15|TRBV24-1|.|TRBJ2-1|many
TGTGCCACCAGTGCGTCTGGGGCCTTAAACAATGAGCAGTTCTTC
CATSASGALNNEQFF
>14|TRBV7-6|.|TRBJ1-1|.
TGTGCCAGCAGCCCCCGAGAGCTGAACACTGAAGCTTTCTTT
CASSPRELNTEAFF
>14|TRBV6-5|.|TRBJ2-1|.
TGTGCCAGCACAGGGCGGGGCCTGAACAATGAGCAGTTCTTC
CASTGRGLNNEQFF
>15|TRBV20-1|.|TRBJ1-2|.
TGCAGTGCTAGACTCCCCGGGACCGGTAACTATGGCTACACCTTC
CSARLPGTGNYGYTF
>18|TRBV7-9|TRBD2|TRBJ2-1|many
TGTGCCAGCAGCTCCAAGGGCCTGACTAGCGGGGGTGACAATGAGCAGTTCTTC
CASSSKGLTSGGDNEQFF
>14|TRBV14|TRBD1|TRBJ2-5|many
TGTGCCAGCAGACTCACAGGGGCTGGAGAGACCCAGTACTTC
CASRLTGAGETQYF
>13|TRBV29-1|.|TRBJ1-2|many
TGCAGCGTTGAAGATCGGAAGGGAGGCGGCTACACCTTC
CSVEDRKGGGYTF
>15|TRBV28|.|TRBJ2-1|.
TGTGCCAGCAGTACCGACAGAAACTCCTACAATGAGCAGTTCTTC
CASSTDRNSYNEQFF
>14|TRBV7-9|.|TRBJ2-5|many
TGTGCCAGCAGCTTAGTCAACCGAGAAGAGATCCAGTACTTC
CASSLVNREEIQYF
>18|TRBV6-6|TRBD1|TRBJ2-3|many
TGTGCCAGCAGTTATGGGTCAGGGCCGACAGGGGCGGCAGATACGCAGTATTTT
CASSYGSGPTGAADTQYF
>15|TRBV12-3/TRBV12-4|.|TRBJ1-1|many
TGTGCCAGCACCACGCGGGGGAAGGGTTACACTGAAGCTTTCTTT
CASTTRGKGYTEAFF
>14|TRBV28|.|TRBJ1-1|.
TGTGCCAGCACTCCACCGGGACAGAACACTGAAGCTTTCTTT
CASTPPGQNTEAFF
>15|TRBV6-2/TRBV6-3|.|TRBJ2-5|.
TGTGCCAGCAGTTACTCAGTCGGCAGGGAAGAGACCCAGTACTTC
CASSYSVGREETQYF
>14|TRBV10-1|.|TRBJ1-3|.
TGCGCCAGCAGGGAGTCGGGCCCTGGAAACACCATATATTTT
CASRESGPGNTIYF
>14|TRBV14|.|TRBJ2-5|many
TGTGCCAGCAGCTCAGGACAGCCCCAAGAGACCCAGTACTTC
CASSSGQPQETQYF
>15|TRBV7-9|TRBD1|TRBJ1-4|few
TGTGCCAGCAGTCTTGAGGGGGCAGTAGGTGAAAAACTGTTTTTT
CASSLEGAVGEKLFF
>16|TRBV5-4|TRBD1|TRBJ2-7|many
TGTGCCAGCAGCACCAATCCGGGACAGGGGGCCTACGAGCAGTACTTC
CASSTNPGQGAYEQYF
>14|TRBV7-9|TRBD1|TRBJ2-7|many
TGTGCCAGCAGCTCGGGACAGGGGGAGTCCGAGCAGTACTTC
CASSSGQGESEQYF
>15|TRBV9|TRBD2|TRBJ2-4|few
TGTGCCAGCAGCAGTAGCGGGGGGGGGTATAACATTCAGTACTTC
CASSSSGGGYNIQYF
>20|TRBV4-3|TRBD2|TRBJ2-5|many
TGCGCCAGCAGCCAAAGAATGGGTCTAGCGGGGTATCAGCTCACAGAGACCCAGTACTTC
CASSQRMGLAGYQLTETQYF
>15|TRBV27|.|TRBJ1-2|.
TGTGCCAGCAGTTTATCTGAACGGCGAAACTATGGCTACACCTTC
CASSLSERRNYGYTF
>19|TRBV2|TRBD2|TRBJ2-1|.
TGTGCCAGCAGTGAACTGGGGGTGACCCTAGCGGGGGGGCGAAATGAGCAGTTCTTC
CASSELGVTLAGGRNEQFF
>14|TRBV20-1|.|TRBJ1-4|many
TGCAGTGCTAGGAAGACGGACGGGCAAGAAAAACTGTTTTTT
CSARKTDGQEKLFF
>13|TRBV7-9|.|TRBJ2-7|many
TGTGCCAGCAGCTTAGTGGAGTCAAGGGAGCAGTACTTC
CASSLVESREQYF
>14|TRBV5-1|.|TRBJ2-3|.
TGCGCCAGCAGCGGCGGCCGAGCGGCGGATACGCAGTATTTT
CASSGGRAADTQYF
>13|TRBV7-2|.|TRBJ1-1|many
TGTGCCAGCAGCTTAGATCGGGGGGATGAAGCTTTCTTT
CASSLDRGDEAFF
>15|TRBV5-1|.|TRBJ2-1|.
TGCGCCAGCAGCTTGTCTCTCACGGGGTTGAATGAGCAGTTATTC
CASSLSLTGLNEQLF
>15|TRBV15|.|TRBJ2-7|.
TGTGCCACCAGCAGAGATGGCAGGCTTAGCTACGAGCAGTACTTC
CATSRDGRLSYEQYF
>14|TRBV7-9|.|TRBJ2-1|many
TGTGCCAGCAGCTTGTCCACTAGCAACAATGAGCAGTTCTTC
CASSLSTSNNEQFF
>14|TRBV27|.|TRBJ1-6|.
TGTGCCAGCAGAAGGGGACACCCTAATTCACCCCTCCACTTT
CASRRGHPNSPLHF
>15|TRBV4-3|.|TRBJ1-4|.
TGCGCCAGCAGCCAAGAGGGCCTAGGCTATGAAAAACTGTTTTTT
CASSQEGLGYEKLFF
>14|TRBV29-1|.|TRBJ2-5|.
TGCAGCGTTGAAGAGAGCGCGGCAGGTGAGACCCAGTACTTC
CSVEESAAGETQYF
>14|TRBV5-1|.|TRBJ1-1|few
TGCGCCAGCAGCTTGCTTACGGACAACACTGAAGCTTTCTTT
CASSLLTDNTEAFF